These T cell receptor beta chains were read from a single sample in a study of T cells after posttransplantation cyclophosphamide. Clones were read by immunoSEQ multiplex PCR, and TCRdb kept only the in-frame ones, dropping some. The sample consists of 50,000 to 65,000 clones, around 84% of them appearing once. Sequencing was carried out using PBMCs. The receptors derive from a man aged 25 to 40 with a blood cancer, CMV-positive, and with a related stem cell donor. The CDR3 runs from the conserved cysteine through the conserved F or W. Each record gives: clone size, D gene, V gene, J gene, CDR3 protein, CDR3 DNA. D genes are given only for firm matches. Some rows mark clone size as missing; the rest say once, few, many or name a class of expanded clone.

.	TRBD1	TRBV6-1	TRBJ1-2	CASSEALLSEGTGGF	TGTGCCAGCAGTGAAGCGCTTCTATCCGAGGGGACAGGGGGTTTC
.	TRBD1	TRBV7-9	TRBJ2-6	CASSLGPGQGISGANVLTF	TGTGCCAGCAGCTTGGGCCCCGGACAGGGGATATCTGGGGCCAACGTCCTGACTTTC
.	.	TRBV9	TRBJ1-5	CASSVGPSGNSNQPQHF	TGTGCCAGCAGCGTAGGGCCCTCGGGGAATAGCAATCAGCCCCAGCATTTT
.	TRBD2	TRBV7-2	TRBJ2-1	CASSRLAGVSHEQFF	TGTGCCAGCAGCCGCCTAGCGGGAGTTTCCCATGAGCAGTTCTTC
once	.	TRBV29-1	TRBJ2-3	CIIGSTDTQYF	TGCATTATCGGTTCCACAGATACGCAGTATTTT
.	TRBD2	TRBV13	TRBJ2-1	CASSLTSGRVKDNEQFF	TGTGCCAGCAGCTTAACTAGCGGGAGGGTGAAGGACAATGAGCAGTTCTTC
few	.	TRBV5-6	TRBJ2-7	CASSNTSIYEQYF	TGTGCCAGCAGCAATACTAGTATCTACGAGCAGTACTTC
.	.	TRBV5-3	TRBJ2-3	CARSLQQNSTDTQYF	TGTGCCAGAAGCTTGCAACAGAATAGTACAGATACGCAGTATTTT
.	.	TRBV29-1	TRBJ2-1	CSGYETFEQFF	TGCAGCGGATACGAGACATTTGAGCAGTTCTTC
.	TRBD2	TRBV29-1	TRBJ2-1	CSGTSGNNEQFF	TGCAGCGGGACTAGCGGGAACAATGAGCAGTTCTTC
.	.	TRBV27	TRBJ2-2	CASSLRPGTHNTGELFF	TGTGCCAGCAGCTTGCGCCCAGGGACACATAACACCGGGGAGCTGTTTTTT
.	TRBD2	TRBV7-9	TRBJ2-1	CASSPRTSARISSYNEQFF	TGTGCCAGCAGCCCCCGGACTAGTGCTCGAATAAGCTCCTACAATGAGCAGTTCTTC
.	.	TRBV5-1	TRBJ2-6	CASSLWSSGANVLTF	TGCGCCAGCAGCCTCTGGAGCTCTGGGGCCAACGTCCTGACTTTC
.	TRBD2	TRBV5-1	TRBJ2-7	CASSLRASGSIYEQYF	TGCGCCAGCAGCTTGCGGGCTAGCGGGAGTATCTACGAGCAGTACTTC
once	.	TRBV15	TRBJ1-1	CATGRGLNTEAFF	TGTGCCACCGGAAGGGGTTTGAACACTGAAGCTTTCTTT
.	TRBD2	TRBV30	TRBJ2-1	CACRRAGDSDEQFF	TGTGCCTGCCGTAGAGCGGGAGATTCTGATGAGCAGTTCTTC
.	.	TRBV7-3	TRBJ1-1	CASSLITSTEAFF	TGTGCCAGCAGCTTAATTACTAGTACTGAAGCTTTCTTT
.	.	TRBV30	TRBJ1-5	CAWSSSGASNQPQHF	TGTGCCTGGAGTTCGTCAGGGGCTAGCAATCAGCCCCAGCATTTT
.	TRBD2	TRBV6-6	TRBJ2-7	CASKDSGDSYEQYF	TGTGCCAGCAAAGATAGCGGGGACTCCTACGAGCAGTACTTC
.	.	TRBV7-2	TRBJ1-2	CASSLGQGPWGYTF	TGTGCCAGCAGCTTAGGGCAGGGCCCTTGGGGCTACACCTTC
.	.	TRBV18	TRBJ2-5	CASSSTVQETQYF	TGTGCCAGCTCAAGCACTGTTCAAGAGACCCAGTACTTC
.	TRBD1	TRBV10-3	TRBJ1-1	CAISESVSQGTWNTEAFF	TGTGCCATCAGTGAGTCTGTATCACAGGGGACCTGGAACACTGAAGCTTTCTTT
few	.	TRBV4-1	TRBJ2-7	CASSQDRGASDEQYF	TGCGCCAGCAGCCAAGACAGGGGCGCGTCCGACGAGCAGTACTTC
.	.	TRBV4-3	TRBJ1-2	CASSQGAFPNYGYTF	TGCGCCAGCAGCCAGGGGGCCTTCCCTAACTATGGCTACACCTTC
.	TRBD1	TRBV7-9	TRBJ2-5	CASSLTGVMETQYF	TGTGCCAGCAGCTTGACAGGGGTGATGGAGACCCAGTACTTC
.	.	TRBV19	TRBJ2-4	CATRDRAKNIQYF	TGTGCCACTCGAGACAGGGCCAAAAACATTCAGTACTTC